This T cell receptor (beta chain) emerged from a study of beta chain features in type 1 diabetes. Study-level information: Patients did not differ from healthy donors in age, gender or cell yield. General study findings and limits: More deletions and fewer insertions at VDJ junctions were found in patients with type 1 diabetes. Among patients with Type 1 diabetes, TCRB CDR3s were moderately but significantly shorter in every one of the four CD4+ subsets. Cells expressing TCR highly could be over-represented by cDNA sequencing.

The study reverse transcribed the entire isolated RNA, so it sequenced expressed TCRB transcripts. Generated by immunoSEQ multiplex PCR, the TCRdb table keeps only in-frame clones and is missing some. The data hold 600,000 to 700,000 clones, with about an eighth observed a single time. Cells sorted by CD45RO/CCR7/CD25/CD127/CD95/CD27 comprised CD4+ naive, central memory, regulatory and stem cell-like memory cells. As concerns this clone: Its antigen is currently unknown.

CDR3 size: 16 residues. The sequenced sample was naive CD4+ T cells from blood. V gene TRBV21-1 combines with J gene TRBJ2-3; TRBD2, the table's D call, was not compared with the DNA. TRBV21-1 is a listed pseudogene. This clonotype originated in a man aged 18-30 years with type 1 diabetes. This chain's CDR3 is CASSPGLPKCTDTQYF. The CDR3 nucleotides read TGTGCCAGTTCCCCGGGACTCCCGAAGTGCACAGATACGCAGTATTTT.